Listed here are 14 T cell receptor beta chains from one sample, sequenced in a study of T cells in Graves' hyperthyroidism and ophthalmopathy. Amplification of TCR beta CDR3 regions was performed using RNA transcripts as template. First-round RT-PCR targeting the TCR CDR3 was performed with the HTBI primer set. TCRdb processed the multiplex PCR reads anew with MiXCR; each CDR3 protein has one entry. The sample holds approximately 360,000 distinct CDR3 sequences, just under 25% seen once. The sample taken for sequencing was blood. The receptor set was obtained from a man aged 50 or older with Graves' hyperthyroidism.

This clonotype was seen just once. V gene TRBV27 combines with J gene TRBJ2-6; TRBD1 agrees at 8 bases. The trim removed 2 bases at V and 3 bases at J, leaving 12 bases unmatched. The CDR3 runs to 19 residues. Looked up from germline, CDR1 is MNHEY and CDR2 is SMNVEV (reference sequence). The CDR3 coding sequence is TGTGCCAGCAGTTTAATCCGGCAGGGGGCCTTCGGTGGGGCCAACGTCCTGACTTTC. It specifies CASSLIRQGAFGGANVLTF.

The chain recombines TRBV14 with TRBJ1-2, with D perhaps matching TRBD1 (5 bases). The CDR3 covers 15 residues. The V gene's germline CDR1 is SGHDN and CDR2 FVKESK. With 4 bases removed from V and 8 bases from J, the gap between germline ends came to 20 bases. CDR3 protein: CASSLGTDSSYGYTF. The CDR3 DNA sequence: TGTGCCAGCAGCCTAGGAACCGACAGCTCCTACGGCTACACCTTC. The full variable domain, its missing parts supplied by reference TRBV14 and TRBJ1-2, is EAGVTQFPSHSVIEKGQTVTLRCDPISGHDNLYWYRRVMGKEIKFLLHFVKESKQDESGMPNNRFLAERTGGTYSTLKVQPAELEDSGVYFCASSLGTDSSYGYTFGSGTRLTVV.

The V gene is TRBV20-1, the J gene TRBJ2-3; D is perhaps TRBD1 (5 bases). This CDR3 has 14 amino acids. Germline V gene lookup returns CDR1 DFQATT and CDR2 SNEGSKA (reference sequence). V dropped 1 base and J dropped 6 bases, with 14 bases sitting between them. In DNA form, the CDR3 reads TGCAGTGCTAGAGGGATCAGGGTGGTGGATACGCAGTATTTT. This codes for CSARGIRVVDTQYF.

This clonotype was recorded at least ten times. This rearrangement joins TRBV28 to TRBJ2-3; no firm D call. The germline gives CDR1 MDHEN, CDR2 SYDVKM. The V end lost 7 bases, the J end lost 6 bases, and 14 bases lay between the germline ends. The CDR3 consists of 13 residues. The CDR3: CASTQAATDTQYF. The CDR3 DNA is TGTGCCAGCACCCAAGCAGCGACGGATACGCAGTATTTT.

This clonotype was picked up a small number of times. V is TRBV5-1 and J is TRBJ2-1; TRBD1 or TRBD2 may be the D gene (5 bases each). The V gene lost 0 bases and the J gene lost 14 bases, with 15 bases spanning the gap. The length of the CDR3 is 13 residues. Germline V gives CDR1 SGHRS, CDR2 YFSETQ. The chain's CDR3 is CASSLAGKSREFF. CDR3 sequence (DNA): TGCGCCAGCAGCTTGGCAGGGAAGTCGCGGGAGTTCTTC.

This clonotype was seen only a few times. CDR3 region: CASSLKPGQGSEQYF. The CDR3, as DNA: TGTGCCAGCAGCTTAAAACCGGGACAGGGCTCCGAGCAGTACTTC. The chain employs TRBV7-3 and TRBJ2-7; 9 bases align to TRBD1. The CDR3 has 15 amino acids. V was clipped by 1 base and J by 6 bases; unmatched bases: 7. CDR1 SGHTA and CDR2 FQGTGA come from the germline V gene.

V usage is TRBV4-1 and J usage is TRBJ2-7, with 7 bases matching TRBD2. Germline CDR1 reads MGHRA; CDR2 reads YSYEKL. The ends lost 0 bases at V and 7 bases at J; junction bases unmatched: 15. This CDR3 spans 17 amino acids. This CDR3 is CASSQEARIGLVEEQYF. CDR3 nucleotides: TGCGCCAGCAGCCAAGAAGCCCGGATCGGACTAGTCGAAGAGCAGTACTTC.

This clonotype has just a few counts. This chain uses TRBV9 with TRBJ1-5, with D unclear. V dropped 5 bases and J dropped 7 bases, with 13 bases sitting between them. Germline assignment: CDR1 SGDLS and CDR2 YYNGEE. This CDR3 is built from 13 residues. The CDR3: CASSSNDRQPQHF. As DNA, the CDR3 is TGTGCCAGCAGTTCAAACGATCGCCAGCCCCAGCATTTT.

J is TRBJ2-7 and V is TRBV27, with 10 bases fitting TRBD2. CDR3 size: 15 residues. V was clipped by 3 bases and J by 5 bases; unmatched bases: 7. CDR1 and CDR2 (germline): MNHEY, SMNVEV (reference sequence). The CDR3 spells CASSFPSGSGNEQYF. As DNA, the CDR3 is TGTGCCAGCAGTTTCCCTAGCGGGAGTGGTAACGAGCAGTACTTC.

In this sample, this clonotype turned up many times. The chain combines TRBV28 with TRBJ2-3; 13 positions agree with TRBD2. The CDR3 spans 17 residues. Germline V lookup: CDR1 MDHEN, CDR2 SYDVKM. Trimming at V came to 4 bases and at J to 3 bases, leaving 7 bases not matched to a gene. The CDR3 DNA sequence: TGTGCCAGCAGTTCCCCTCAGACTAGCGGGAGGACAGATACGCAGTATTTT. The encoded protein is CASSSPQTSGRTDTQYF.

The chain joins TRBV30 to TRBJ2-7; a possible D gene is TRBD2 (5 bases). The CDR3 covers 14 residues. Germline V gene sequence: CDR1 GTSNPN, CDR2 SVGIG (reference sequence). V shed 2 bases and J shed 0 bases, with 11 bases lying between them. CDR3 sequence (DNA): TGTGCCTGGAGTCCCGGGATAAGCTCCTACGAGCAGTACTTC. Translation: CAWSPGISSYEQYF.

Regarding this clonotype: The junction departs from germline at one end; a sequencing error may be responsible. The chain uses TRBV7-3 and TRBJ2-7; 7 bases are a match to TRBD1. The CDR3 has 13 residues. Germline V gene data show CDR1 as SGHTA and CDR2 as FQGTGA. The DNA for the CDR3 is TGTGCCAGCAGCTTTACAGGGGTCAACGAGCAGCACTTC. This gives the protein CASSFTGVNEQHF.

This clonotype was recorded many times. The V call is TRBV28, the J call TRBJ2-7; the D gene is possibly TRBD2 (5 bases). V lost 5 bases to trimming and J lost 2 bases, with 13 bases between them. Germline V gives CDR1 MDHEN, CDR2 SYDVKM. The CDR3 length is 14 residues. The CDR3 coding sequence is TGTGCCAGCAGTCACGGAGGAGAGGCCTACGAGCAGTACTTC. This codes for CASSHGGEAYEQYF.

The genes are TRBV27 and TRBJ2-2; D gene ambiguous. The V end was cut by 5 bases, the J end by 6 bases, with 10 bases between. Germline V CDR1 and CDR2: MNHEY, SMNVEV (reference sequence). This CDR3 region has 13 residues. The CDR3 DNA is TGTGCCAGCAGTCCTCTTTGGTCCGGGGAGCTGTTTTTT. It yields the protein CASSPLWSGELFF.